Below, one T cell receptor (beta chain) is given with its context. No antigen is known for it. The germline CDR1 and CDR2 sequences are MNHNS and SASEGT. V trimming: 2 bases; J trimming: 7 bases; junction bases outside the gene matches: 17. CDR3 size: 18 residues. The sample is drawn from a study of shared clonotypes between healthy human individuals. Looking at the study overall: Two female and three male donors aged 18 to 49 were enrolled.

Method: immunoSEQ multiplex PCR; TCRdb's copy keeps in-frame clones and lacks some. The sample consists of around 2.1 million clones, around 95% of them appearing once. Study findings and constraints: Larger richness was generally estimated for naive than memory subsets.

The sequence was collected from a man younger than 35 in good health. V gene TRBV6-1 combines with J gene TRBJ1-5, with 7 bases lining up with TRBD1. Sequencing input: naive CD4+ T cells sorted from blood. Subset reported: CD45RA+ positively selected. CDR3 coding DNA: TGTGCCAGCAGTGAACCGGTACAGGGGTCCCCCTCTCTACAGCCCCAGCATTTT. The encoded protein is CASSEPVQGSPSLQPQHF.